This passage covers 7 T cell receptor beta chains from one sample sequenced in a study of control samples from healthy donors and cancer patients. Profiled with immunoSEQ multiplex PCR; TCRdb holds only in-frame clones, not every one. Among 150,000 to 200,000 clones listed, 90% were seen once. Sample: blood. Receptors originate from a woman between 50 and 59 years old in good health.

The V gene is TRBV11-3, the J gene TRBJ2-6, with D perhaps assigned TRBD1 or TRBD2 (5 bases each). In germline, CDR1 is SGHNT, CDR2 YENEEA. The V and J ends lost 7 bases and 0 bases respectively, with 19 bases between them. This CDR3 is built from 18 residues. The CDR3 DNA follows: TGTGCCAGCACCCCGCGTGAGGGGCAACACTCTGGGGCCAACGTCCTGACTTTC. Amino acid sequence: CASTPREGQHSGANVLTF. The full variable domain, rest sourced from reference TRBV11-3 and TRBJ2-6, is EAGVVQSPRYKIIEKKQPVAFWCNPISGHNTLYWYLQNLGQGPELLIRYENEEAVDDSQLPKDRFSAERLKGVDSTLKIQPAELGDSAVYLCASTPREGQHSGANVLTFGAGSRLTVL.

This clone appeared a single time. The chain couples TRBV5-6 to TRBJ2-5, with D unresolved. The germline V gene has CDR1 SGHDT and CDR2 YYEEEE. This CDR3 spans 13 amino acids. Trimming took off 1 base at V and 4 bases at J, with 8 bases between the two ends. The chain's CDR3 is CASSLRAAETQYF. Here the CDR3 DNA reads TGTGCCAGCAGCTTGAGGGCTGCAGAGACCCAGTACTTC.

This rearrangement joins TRBV30 to TRBJ1-1; weak D call: TRBD1 (5 bases). Per the germline V gene, CDR1 is GTSNPN and CDR2 is SVGIG (reference sequence). The CDR3 has 13 amino acids. Trimming stripped 4 bases from V and 6 bases from J, with 15 bases between. The CDR3 DNA reads as TGTGCCTGGACGGGGCAACCCGGGGCTGAAGCTTTCTTT. This codes for CAWTGQPGAEAFF.

The chain has TRBV9 and TRBJ2-2; D might be TRBD2 (6 bases). This CDR3 comprises 14 residues. The V and J ends lost 3 bases and 6 bases respectively, with 12 bases between them. Germline values: CDR1 SGDLS, CDR2 YYNGEE. The CDR3 DNA reads as TGTGCCAGCAGCGCTCGGGGGAGTGCCGGGGAGCTGTTTTTT. As protein: CASSARGSAGELFF.

The V gene is TRBV6-4, the J gene TRBJ1-1, with a weak D call TRBD1 (5 bases). Germline V CDR1 and CDR2: MRHNA, SNTAGT. The CDR3 covers 13 residues. V lost 4 bases to trimming and J lost 1 base, with 7 bases between them. The CDR3 DNA is TGTGCCAGCAGTGCCACAGGGAACACTGAAGCTTTCTTT. Residues: CASSATGNTEAFF.

This chain links TRBV29-1 with TRBJ2-5, with D maybe TRBD2 (5 bases). Germline V lookup: CDR1 SQVTM, CDR2 ANQGSEA. This CDR3 has 11 residues. V gave up 4 bases and J gave up 4 bases, with 7 bases separating them. The CDR3 DNA reads as TGCAGCGTTGCTGGGAGAGAGACCCAGTACTTC. As protein: CSVAGRETQYF.

The J gene is TRBJ2-7, the V gene TRBV28; D is undetermined. The CDR3 sequence is 12 residues long. V lost 8 bases, J lost 2 bases, and 10 bases lay in between. The germline V gene has CDR1 MDHEN and CDR2 SYDVKM. The CDR3 DNA sequence: TGTGCCAGCCAGTCCACCGCCTACGAGCAGTACTTC. It yields the protein CASQSTAYEQYF.